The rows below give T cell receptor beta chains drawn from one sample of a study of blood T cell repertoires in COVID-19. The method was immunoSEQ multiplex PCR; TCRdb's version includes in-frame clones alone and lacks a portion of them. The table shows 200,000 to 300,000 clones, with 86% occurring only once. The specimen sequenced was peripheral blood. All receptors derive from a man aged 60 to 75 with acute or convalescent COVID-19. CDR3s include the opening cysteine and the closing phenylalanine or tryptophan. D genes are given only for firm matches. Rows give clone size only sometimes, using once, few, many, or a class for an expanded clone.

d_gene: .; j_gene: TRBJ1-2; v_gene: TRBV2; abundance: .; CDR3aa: CASTKNRPNYGYTF; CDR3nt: TGTGCCAGCACCAAGAACAGACCTAACTATGGCTACACCTTC
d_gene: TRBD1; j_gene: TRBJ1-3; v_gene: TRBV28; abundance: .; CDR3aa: CASSSQRTGLFTIYF; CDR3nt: TGTGCCAGCAGTTCTCAGAGGACAGGATTATTCACCATATATTTT
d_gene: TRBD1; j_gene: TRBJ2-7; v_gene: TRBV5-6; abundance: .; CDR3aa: CASSLGGQDEQYF; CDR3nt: TGTGCCAGCAGTCTGGGGGGACAGGATGAGCAGTACTTC
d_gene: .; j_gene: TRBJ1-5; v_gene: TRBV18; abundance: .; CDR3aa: CASSPGANQPQHF; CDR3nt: TGTGCCAGCTCACCAGGAGCCAATCAGCCCCAGCATTTT
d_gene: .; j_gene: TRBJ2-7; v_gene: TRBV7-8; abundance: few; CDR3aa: CASSLQETYEQYF; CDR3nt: TGTGCCAGCAGCTTACAAGAGACTTACGAGCAGTACTTC
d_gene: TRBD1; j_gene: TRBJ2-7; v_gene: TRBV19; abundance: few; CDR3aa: CASSMDIRDRGNYEQYF; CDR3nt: TGTGCCAGTAGTATGGACATCCGGGACAGGGGGAACTACGAGCAGTACTTC
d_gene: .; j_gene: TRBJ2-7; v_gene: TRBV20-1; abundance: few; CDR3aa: CSASGSYEQYF; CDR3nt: TGCAGTGCTAGCGGGAGCTACGAGCAGTACTTC
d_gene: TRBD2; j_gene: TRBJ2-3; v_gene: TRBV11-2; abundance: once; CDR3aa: CASSLAGLAGAKDTQYF; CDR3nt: TGTGCCAGCAGCTTAGCAGGACTAGCGGGAGCCAAAGATACGCAGTATTTT
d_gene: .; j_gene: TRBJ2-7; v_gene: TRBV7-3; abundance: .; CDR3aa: CASSPPGEQYF; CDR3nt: TGTGCCAGCAGCCCGCCGGGCGAGCAGTACTTC
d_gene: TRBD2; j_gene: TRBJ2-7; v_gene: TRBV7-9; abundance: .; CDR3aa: CASSLGRLAGAYEQYF; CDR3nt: TGTGCCAGCAGCTTAGGCCGATTAGCGGGAGCCTACGAGCAGTACTTC
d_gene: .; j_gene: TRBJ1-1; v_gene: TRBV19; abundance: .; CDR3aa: CASSMPGLNTEAFF; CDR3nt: TGTGCCAGTAGTATGCCCGGGTTGAACACTGAAGCTTTCTTT
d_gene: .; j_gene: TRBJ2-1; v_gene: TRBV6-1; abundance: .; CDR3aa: CASSELLQRNNEQFF; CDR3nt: TGTGCCAGCAGTGAGCTCCTTCAGCGCAACAATGAGCAGTTCTTC
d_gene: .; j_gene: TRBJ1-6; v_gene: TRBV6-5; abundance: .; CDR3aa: CASSSSGTTGSPLHF; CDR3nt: TGTGCCAGCAGTAGTTCCGGGACAACCGGTTCACCCCTCCACTTT
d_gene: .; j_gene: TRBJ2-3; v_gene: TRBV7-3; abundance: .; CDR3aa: CASSRNTDTDTQYF; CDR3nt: TGTGCCAGCAGCCGAAACACAGATACAGATACGCAGTATTTT
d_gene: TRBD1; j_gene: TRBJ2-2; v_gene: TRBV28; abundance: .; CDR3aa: CASSLFPQGANTGELFF; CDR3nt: TGTGCCAGCAGTTTATTCCCCCAGGGGGCGAACACCGGGGAGCTGTTTTTT
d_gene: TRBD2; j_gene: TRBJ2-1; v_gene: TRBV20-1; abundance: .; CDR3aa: CSASPAGTSGRHQQFF; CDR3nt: TGCAGTGCTAGTCCGGCTGGGACTAGCGGGAGACATCAACAGTTCTTC
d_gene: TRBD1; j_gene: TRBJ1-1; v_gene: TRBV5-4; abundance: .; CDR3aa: CASSPRTGGNTEAFF; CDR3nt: TGTGCCAGCAGCCCCAGGACAGGGGGGAACACTGAAGCTTTCTTT
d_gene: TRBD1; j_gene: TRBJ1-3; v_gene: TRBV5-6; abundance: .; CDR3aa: CASSLFAQGFGSGNTIYF; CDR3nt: TGTGCCAGCAGCTTGTTCGCACAGGGGTTTGGCTCTGGAAACACCATATATTTT
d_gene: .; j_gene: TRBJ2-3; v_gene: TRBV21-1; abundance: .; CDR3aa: CASSNPLPGGQLARVTDTQYF; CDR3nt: TGTGCCAGCAGCAATCCCCTTCCAGGGGGCCAACTAGCCAGGGTCACAGATACGCAGTATTTT
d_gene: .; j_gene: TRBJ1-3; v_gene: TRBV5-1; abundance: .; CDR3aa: CASSQTALSGNTIYF; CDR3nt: TGCGCCAGCAGCCAGACAGCGCTCTCTGGAAACACCATATATTTT
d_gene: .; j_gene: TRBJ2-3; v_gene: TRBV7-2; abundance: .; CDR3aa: CASRPGLQTDTQYF; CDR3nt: TGTGCCAGCAGACCGGGACTCCAGACAGATACGCAGTATTTT
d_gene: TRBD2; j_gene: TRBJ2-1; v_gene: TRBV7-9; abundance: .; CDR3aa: CASSRSGTSWLNEQFF; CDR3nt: TGTGCCAGCAGCCGCTCCGGGACTAGCTGGCTCAATGAGCAGTTCTTC
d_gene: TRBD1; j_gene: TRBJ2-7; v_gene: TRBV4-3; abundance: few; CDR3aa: CASSTAPGGEQYF; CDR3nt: TGCGCCAGCAGCACAGCCCCAGGGGGAGAGCAGTACTTC
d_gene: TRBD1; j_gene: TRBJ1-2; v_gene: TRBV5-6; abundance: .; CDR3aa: CASSQGQAHYGYTF; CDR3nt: TGTGCCAGCAGCCAGGGACAGGCCCACTATGGCTACACCTTC
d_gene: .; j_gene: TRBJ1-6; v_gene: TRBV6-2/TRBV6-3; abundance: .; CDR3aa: CASSYESRVRSPLHF; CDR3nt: TGTGCCAGCAGTTACGAGTCGAGGGTTCGCTCACCCCTCCACTTT
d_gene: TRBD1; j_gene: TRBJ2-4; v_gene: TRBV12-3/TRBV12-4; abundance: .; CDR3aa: CASGQQNIQYF; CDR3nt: TGCGCTTCGGGACAGCAAAACATTCAGTACTTC
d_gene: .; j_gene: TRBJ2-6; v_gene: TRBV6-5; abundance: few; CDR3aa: CASSYSKASGANVLTF; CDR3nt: TGTGCCAGCAGTTACTCGAAAGCGTCTGGGGCCAACGTCCTGACTTTC
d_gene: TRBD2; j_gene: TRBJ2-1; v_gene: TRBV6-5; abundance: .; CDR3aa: CASRPSGGDEQFF; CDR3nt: TGTGCCAGCCGACCTAGCGGAGGGGATGAGCAGTTCTTC
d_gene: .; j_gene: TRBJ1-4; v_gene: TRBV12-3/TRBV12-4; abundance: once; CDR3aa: CASSFQGNEKLFF; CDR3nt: TGTGCCAGCAGTTTTCAGGGTAATGAAAAACTGTTTTTT
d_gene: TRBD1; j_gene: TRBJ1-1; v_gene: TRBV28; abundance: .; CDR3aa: CASSFGQGGFPRNTEAFF; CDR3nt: TGTGCCAGCAGTTTCGGACAGGGAGGCTTCCCGAGGAACACTGAAGCTTTCTTT
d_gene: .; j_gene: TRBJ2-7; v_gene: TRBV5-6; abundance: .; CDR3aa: CASSLGRIYEQYF; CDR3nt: TGTGCCAGCAGCTTGGGGCGGATCTACGAGCAGTACTTC
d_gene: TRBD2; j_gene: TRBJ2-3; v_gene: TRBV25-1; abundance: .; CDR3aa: CASRLAGGDTQYF; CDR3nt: TGTGCCAGCAGACTAGCGGGGGGTGATACGCAGTATTTT
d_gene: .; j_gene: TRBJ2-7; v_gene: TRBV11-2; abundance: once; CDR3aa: CASSPDTLSYEQYF; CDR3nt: TGTGCCAGCAGCCCGGACACACTCTCCTACGAGCAGTACTTC
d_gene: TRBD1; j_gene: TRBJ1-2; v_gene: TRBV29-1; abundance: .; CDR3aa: CSTGTGYLGYTF; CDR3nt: TGCAGCACCGGGACAGGGTATCTTGGCTACACCTTC
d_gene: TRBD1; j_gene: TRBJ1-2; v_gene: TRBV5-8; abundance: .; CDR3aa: CASKQTGAYGYTF; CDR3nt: TGTGCCAGCAAACAGACAGGGGCTTATGGCTACACCTTC
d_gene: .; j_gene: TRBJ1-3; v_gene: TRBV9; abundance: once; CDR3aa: CASSAQVETAAIYF; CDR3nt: TGTGCCAGCAGCGCCCAGGTAGAGACGGCCGCCATATATTTT
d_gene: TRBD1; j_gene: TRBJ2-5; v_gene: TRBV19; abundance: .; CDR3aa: CASSTRDRGPGGETQYF; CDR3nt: TGTGCCAGTAGTACCCGGGACAGGGGGCCCGGCGGAGAGACCCAGTACTTC
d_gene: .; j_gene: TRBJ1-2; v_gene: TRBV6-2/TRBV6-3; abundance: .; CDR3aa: CASSGGFDYGYTF; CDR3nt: TGTGCCAGCAGTGGGGGGTTCGACTATGGCTACACCTTC
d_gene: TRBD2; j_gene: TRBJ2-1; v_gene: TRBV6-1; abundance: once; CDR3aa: CASSEAGPVAGSYNEQFF; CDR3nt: TGTGCCAGCAGTGAAGCGGGGCCGGTAGCGGGCTCCTACAATGAGCAGTTCTTC
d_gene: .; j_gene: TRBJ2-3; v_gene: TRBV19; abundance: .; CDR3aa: CASSIRGGPSTDTQYF; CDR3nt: TGTGCCAGTAGTATCCGAGGGGGACCAAGCACAGATACGCAGTATTTT
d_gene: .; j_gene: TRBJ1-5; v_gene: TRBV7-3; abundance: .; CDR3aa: CASSTRLTGFSNQPQHF; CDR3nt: TGTGCCAGCAGCACCCGCCTGACAGGATTTAGCAATCAGCCCCAGCATTTT
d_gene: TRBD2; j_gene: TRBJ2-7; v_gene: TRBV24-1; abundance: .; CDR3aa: CATSDPGLAGTYEQYF; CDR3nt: TGTGCCACCAGTGACCCTGGACTAGCCGGAACCTACGAGCAGTACTTC
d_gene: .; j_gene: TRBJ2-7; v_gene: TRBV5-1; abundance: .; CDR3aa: CASSFGANSYEQYF; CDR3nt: TGCGCCAGCAGCTTTGGAGCTAACTCCTACGAGCAGTACTTC
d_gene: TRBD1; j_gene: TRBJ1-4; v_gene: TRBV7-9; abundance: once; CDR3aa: CASSSGQGIEKLFF; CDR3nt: TGTGCCAGCAGCTCGGGACAGGGGATTGAAAAACTGTTTTTT
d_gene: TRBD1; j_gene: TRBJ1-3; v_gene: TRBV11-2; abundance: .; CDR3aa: CASSFSGQGSGNTIYF; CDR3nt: TGTGCCAGCAGCTTTTCCGGACAGGGCTCTGGAAACACCATATATTTT